The 26 T cell receptor beta chains below come from one sample, sequenced in a study of technical replicates of blood from a few donors. Assay used: immunoSEQ multiplex PCR; TCRdb lists only in-frame clones, some missing. Of about 81,000 clones listed, around 95% are singletons. Input material: T cells isolated from PBMCs. These receptors came from a human donor in good health.

The sample holds a few counts of this clone. J is TRBJ1-1 and V is TRBV6-1, with D possibly being TRBD1 (5 bases). This CDR3 has 14 amino acids. The V end lost 5 bases, the J end lost 6 bases, and 16 bases lay between the germline ends. Germline CDR1 and CDR2: MNHNS and SASEGT. The CDR3 nucleotides are TGTGCCAGCAGTCCTCAGGGAGGATGGGCTGAAGCTTTCTTT. The encoded protein is CASSPQGGWAEAFF.

The genes are TRBV19 and TRBJ1-2; D not resolved. Germline-derived CDR1 and CDR2 are LNHDA and SQIVND (reference sequence). V lost 3 bases to trimming and J lost 8 bases, with 16 bases between them. The CDR3 consists of 14 residues. The CDR3 region has the DNA TGTGCCAGTAGTATTTCCTCCCTCGGTCGGGGCTACACCTTC. It encodes CASSISSLGRGYTF.

This chain links TRBV7-9 with TRBJ1-4; D might be TRBD1 (6 bases). The V end was cut by 5 bases, the J end by 4 bases, with 17 bases between. This CDR3 has 16 amino acids. Germline V CDR1 and CDR2: SEHNR, FQNEAQ (reference sequence). CDR3 amino acids: CASSPITGPINEKLFF. The CDR3 DNA is TGTGCCAGCAGCCCAATAACAGGGCCCATTAATGAAAAACTGTTTTTT. The complete variable domain, with remaining parts taken from reference TRBV7-9 and TRBJ1-4, reads DTGVSQNPRHKITKRGQNVTFRCDPISEHNRLYWYRQTLGQGPEFLTYFQNEAQLEKSRLLSDRFSAERPKGSFSTLEIQRTEQGDSAMYLCASSPITGPINEKLFFGSGTQLSVL.

This rearrangement joins TRBV2 to TRBJ1-5; 8 nucleotides line up with TRBD1. This CDR3 has 14 residues. CDR1 and CDR2 (germline): SNHLY, FYNNEI. The V segment lost 6 bases and the J segment 0 bases; nucleotides outside the gene matches: 1. The CDR3 spells CASRDRVSNQPQHF. The CDR3 DNA follows: TGTGCCAGCAGGGACAGGGTTAGCAATCAGCCCCAGCATTTT.

The chain employs TRBV6-5 and TRBJ1-1; the D is unclear. Trimming took 6 bases from V and 8 from J, leaving 10 bases between them. The CDR3 totals 11 residues. CDR1 MNHEY and CDR2 SVGAGI come from the germline V gene. The CDR3: CASREGTEAFF. The CDR3, as DNA: TGTGCCAGCAGAGAGGGAACCGAAGCTTTCTTT.

The J gene is TRBJ2-1, the V gene TRBV27, with 9 bases aligning to TRBD1. Trimming removed 0 bases from V and 2 bases from J; junction bases left unmatched: 2. The germline V gene encodes CDR1 MNHEY and CDR2 SMNVEV (reference sequence). This CDR3 comprises 16 residues. CDR3 in amino acids: CASSLSGQGTYNEQFF. The CDR3, as DNA: TGTGCCAGCAGTTTATCGGGACAGGGCACCTACAATGAGCAGTTCTTC.

V gene TRBV6-5 combines with J gene TRBJ1-1; 7 bases map to TRBD1. Trimming at V came to 4 bases and at J to 0 bases, leaving 5 bases not matched to a gene. CDR1 is MNHEY and CDR2 is SVGAGI in the germline V gene. The CDR3 contains 15 residues. The CDR3 DNA reads TGTGCCAGCAGTTCATCGGACAGGATGAACACTGAAGCTTTCTTT. Protein sequence: CASSSSDRMNTEAFF.

The chain is built from TRBV13 and TRBJ2-7; 13 positions match TRBD2. The germline CDR1 and CDR2 sequences are PRHDT and FYEKMQ (reference sequence). The CDR3 has 16 amino acids. After removal of 2 bases from V and 6 bases from J, the junction contained 7 bases not matched to a gene. CDR3 sequence: CASSLRTSGRNPEQYF. In nucleotides, the CDR3 is TGTGCCAGCAGCTTAAGGACTAGCGGGAGAAACCCCGAGCAGTACTTC.

V and J are TRBV19 and TRBJ1-2; weak D call: TRBD1 (5 bases). Germline assignment: CDR1 LNHDA and CDR2 SQIVND (reference sequence). Trimming pared 10 bases from V and 2 bases from J, leaving 20 bases between. The CDR3 is made up of 15 amino acids. The DNA of the CDR3 is TGTGCCACCTCCCGTCCATTGGGGGGGAACTATGGCTACACCTTC. Its translation: CATSRPLGGNYGYTF.

The CDR3 reads CASSSRGNEQFF. CDR3 coding DNA: TGTGCCAGCAGCTCCAGGGGGAATGAGCAGTTCTTC. The V call is TRBV7-6, the J call TRBJ2-1; 7 bases are a match to TRBD1. There are 12 residues in the CDR3. The V and J ends lost 4 bases and 7 bases, in that order; junction bases with no gene match: 1. Germline V gene sequence: CDR1 SGHVS, CDR2 FNYEAQ. The variable domain in full, with the rest retrieved from reference TRBV7-6 and TRBJ2-1, is GAGVSQSPRYKVTKRGQDVALRCDPISGHVSLYWYRQALGQGPEFLTYFNYEAQQDKSGLPNDRFSAERPEGSISTLTIQRTEQRDSAMYRCASSSRGNEQFFGPGTRLTVL.

The gene calls are TRBV25-1 and TRBJ1-1; 9 bases agree with TRBD1. V lost 4 bases to trimming and J lost 5 bases; unmatched junction nucleotides: 5. The germline V gene has CDR1 MGHDK and CDR2 SYGVNS. The CDR3 is 14 residues long. The CDR3 reads CASSGPGQGTEAFF. In nucleotides, the CDR3 is TGTGCCAGCAGTGGCCCGGGACAGGGAACTGAAGCTTTCTTT. The full variable domain, in which reference TRBV25-1 and TRBJ1-1 provide the parts outside the CDR3, is EADIYQTPRYLVIGTGKKITLECSQTMGHDKMYWYQQDPGMELHLIHYSYGVNSTEKGDLSSESTVSRIRTEHFPLTLESARPSHTSQYLCASSGPGQGTEAFFGQGTRLTVV.

The chain joins TRBV28 to TRBJ2-7; D not certain. V lost 4 bases, J lost 6 bases, and 7 bases lay in between. This CDR3 is built from 11 residues. CDR1 and CDR2 (germline): MDHEN, SYDVKM. The CDR3 DNA follows: TGTGCCAGCAGTTCCCCCCTCGAGCAGTACTTC. The encoded protein is CASSSPLEQYF.

This clone was picked up one time. The rearrangement uses TRBV29-1 and TRBJ2-1, with 7 bases aligning to TRBD1. The CDR3 is 12 residues long. V lost 7 bases to trimming and J lost 6 bases; unmatched junction nucleotides: 6. Germline CDR1 reads SQVTM; CDR2 reads ANQGSEA. CDR3 in DNA: TGCAGCGCCAGACAGGGATCCAATGAGCAGTTCTTC. Protein product: CSARQGSNEQFF.

The chain employs TRBV7-9 and TRBJ2-3; D perhaps matches TRBD2 (6 bases). The germline CDR1 and CDR2 sequences are SEHNR and FQNEAQ (reference sequence). Deletions cut 1 base from V and 3 bases from J, with 8 bases between. This CDR3 has 14 residues. CDR3 sequence reads: CASSLELATDTQYF. In DNA, the CDR3 is TGTGCCAGCAGCTTAGAGCTAGCGACAGATACGCAGTATTTT.

The chain has TRBV27 and TRBJ2-7; 10 bases match TRBD1. Looked up from germline, CDR1 is MNHEY and CDR2 is SMNVEV (reference sequence). Trimming removed 6 bases from V and 0 bases from J; junction bases left unmatched: 11. CDR3 size: 17 residues. Written as DNA, the CDR3 is TGTGCCAGCAGCCGAGCCCGACAGGGGGCCAGCTCCTACGAGCAGTACTTC. Translating gives CASSRARQGASSYEQYF.

The V call is TRBV2, the J call TRBJ2-2, with 8 bases lining up with TRBD1. The CDR3 extends over 14 amino acids. Germline lookup yields CDR1 SNHLY and CDR2 FYNNEI. The V segment lost 5 bases and the J segment 4 bases; nucleotides outside the gene matches: 3. CDR3 in amino acids: CASSRDRFTGELFF. The CDR3, as DNA: TGTGCCAGCAGTAGGGACAGGTTCACCGGGGAGCTGTTTTTT. The variable domain in full, with the rest retrieved from reference TRBV2 and TRBJ2-2, is EPEVTQTPSHQVTQMGQEVILRCVPISNHLYFYWYRQILGQKVEFLVSFYNNEISEKSEIFDDQFSVERPDGSNFTLKIRSTKLEDSAMYFCASSRDRFTGELFFGEGSRLTVL.

The genes are TRBV15 and TRBJ2-1; 9 positions agree with TRBD2. J gave up 2 bases and V 5 bases, and 4 bases lay outside the gene matches. Looked up from germline, CDR1 is LNHNV and CDR2 is YYDKDF (reference sequence). The CDR3 covers 15 residues. Here the CDR3 reads CATSPSGNAYNEQFF. DNA for the CDR3: TGTGCCACCAGCCCTAGCGGGAACGCCTACAATGAGCAGTTCTTC.

The V and J genes are TRBV7-3 and TRBJ2-1; 8 positions match TRBD2. The junction had 8 bases not matched to a gene; V was cut back by 3 bases and J by 7 bases. Germline V gives CDR1 SGHTA, CDR2 FQGTGA. This CDR3 is built from 15 residues. In DNA, the CDR3 is TGTGCCAGCAGCTTCAGCGGACTAGCTCAAAATGAGCAGTTCTTC. Translation gives CASSFSGLAQNEQFF.

The chain couples TRBV10-3 to TRBJ2-1; 10 bases are shared with TRBD2. CDR1 is ENHRY and CDR2 is SYGVKD in the germline V gene. The CDR3 is 13 amino acids. The V and J ends lost 11 bases and 7 bases, in that order; junction bases with no gene match: 8. CDR3 DNA: TGTGCCGCCCTAGCGGGAGTCGGAAATGAGCAGTTCTTC. This gives the protein CAALAGVGNEQFF.

The chain employs TRBV19 and TRBJ2-5; 7 bases map to TRBD2. Per germline, CDR1 LNHDA and CDR2 SQIVND (reference sequence). The CDR3 is made up of 14 amino acids. J was trimmed by 5 bases and V by 2 bases; bases with no gene match: 5. CDR3 in amino acids: CASSIPGGLETQYF. Written as DNA, the CDR3 is TGTGCCAGTAGTATACCGGGAGGATTGGAGACCCAGTACTTC.

The V call is TRBV27, the J call TRBJ2-7; 9 positions agree with TRBD1. The CDR3 has 12 amino acids. Germline V gene data show CDR1 as MNHEY and CDR2 as SMNVEV (reference sequence). The J segment lost 6 bases and the V segment lost 5 bases, leaving 2 bases of the junction unmatched. The CDR3: CASSPGQGEQYF. CDR3 nucleotides: TGTGCCAGCAGTCCGGGACAGGGCGAGCAGTACTTC.

This clone has just one count. V gene TRBV7-9 combines with J gene TRBJ2-2, with a weak D call TRBD2 (5 bases). The V and J ends lost 1 base and 1 base respectively, with 10 bases between them. The CDR3 consists of 16 residues. Germline V gene sequence: CDR1 SEHNR, CDR2 FQNEAQ (reference sequence). The CDR3 spells CASSLVGGGNTGELFF. The DNA of the CDR3 is TGTGCCAGCAGCTTAGTCGGAGGTGGGAACACCGGGGAGCTGTTTTTT. The whole variable domain, filled in from reference TRBV7-9 and TRBJ2-2, reads DTGVSQNPRHKITKRGQNVTFRCDPISEHNRLYWYRQTLGQGPEFLTYFQNEAQLEKSRLLSDRFSAERPKGSFSTLEIQRTEQGDSAMYLCASSLVGGGNTGELFFGEGSRLTVL.

The chain recombines TRBV18 with TRBJ2-1; D is unresolved. Trimming took off 3 bases at V and 9 bases at J, with 12 bases between the two ends. This CDR3 is built from 13 residues. Germline values: CDR1 KGHSH, CDR2 LQKENI. This chain's CDR3 is CASSPNVIGEQFF. The CDR3 nucleotides read TGTGCCAGCTCACCTAATGTCATCGGTGAGCAGTTCTTC.

The chain is built from TRBV2 and TRBJ1-1, with TRBD1 matching over 8 bases. J gave up 6 bases and V 6 bases, and 15 bases lay outside the gene matches. The V gene's germline CDR1 is SNHLY and CDR2 FYNNEI. This CDR3 contains 16 residues. As DNA, the CDR3 is TGTGCCAGCAGAGGCTCCGCGGGACAGGTTAAGCCTGAAGCTTTCTTT. Protein sequence: CASRGSAGQVKPEAFF.

V is TRBV6-1 and J is TRBJ2-7; TRBD2 matches at 9 bases. CDR1 MNHNS and CDR2 SASEGT come from the germline V gene. V was clipped by 6 bases and J by 0 bases; unmatched bases: 6. The CDR3 contains 15 residues. The CDR3 protein is CASSDYSGSSYEQYF. The CDR3 DNA follows: TGTGCCAGCAGCGACTATAGCGGGAGCTCCTACGAGCAGTACTTC.

The chain links TRBV29-1 to TRBJ2-5, with TRBD2 as a possible D gene (5 bases). CDR1 is SQVTM, CDR2 ANQGSEA, per germline. V was trimmed by 4 bases and J by 2 bases, leaving 8 bases between them. The CDR3 length is 12 residues. The CDR3 is CSVVGMQETQYF. In DNA form, the CDR3 reads TGCAGCGTTGTCGGGATGCAAGAGACCCAGTACTTC. Full variable domain (outside the CDR3, taken from reference TRBV29-1 and TRBJ2-5): SAVISQKPSRDICQRGTSLTIQCQVDSQVTMMFWYRQQPGQSLTLIATANQGSEATYESGFVIDKFPISRPNLTFSTLTVSNMSPEDSSIYLCSVVGMQETQYFGPGTRLLVL.